Below are 26 T cell receptor beta chains sequenced from a single sample in a study of cytomegalovirus exposure and HLA in healthy donors. PCR involved 60 Vbeta and 13 Jbeta primers. Method: immunoSEQ multiplex PCR; TCRdb's copy keeps in-frame clones and lacks some. The sample includes approximately 180,000 clones, around 85% seen only once; the top ten take about 1.8%. Source material: PBMCs. The origin of the receptors is a man younger than 35 in good health and CMV-seronegative.

The chain employs TRBV5-4 and TRBJ2-5, with D possibly matching TRBD2 (5 bases). Germline V lookup: CDR1 SGHNT, CDR2 YYREEE (reference sequence). Trimming cost V 4 bases and J 4 bases, with 20 bases left between them. This CDR3 contains 16 residues. CDR3 residues: CASSPMLRATLETQYF. The CDR3, as DNA: TGTGCCAGCAGCCCTATGCTGCGGGCGACGTTAGAGACCCAGTACTTC. The full variable domain, in which reference TRBV5-4 and TRBJ2-5 provide the parts outside the CDR3, is ETGVTQSPTHLIKTRGQQVTLRCSSQSGHNTVSWYQQALGQGPQFIFQYYREEENGRGNFPPRFSGLQFPNYSSELNVNALELDDSALYLCASSPMLRATLETQYFGPGTRLLVL.

This sequence joins TRBV6-5 and TRBJ2-5; D may be TRBD1 (5 bases). TRBJ2-7 matches the DNA end more closely, so the J call is doubtful. The CDR3 sequence is 13 residues long. Germline lookup yields CDR1 MNHEY and CDR2 SVGAGI. CDR3 residues: CASGGQATYEQYF. The CDR3 region has the DNA TGTGCCTCTGGCGGACAAGCAACCTACGAGCAGTACTTC.

This chain uses TRBV15 with TRBJ2-2; D possibly corresponds to TRBD1 (6 bases). The CDR3 is made up of 15 amino acids. Between the trimmed V and J ends, which lost 0 bases and 5 bases, there was a span of 10 bases. Germline V gives CDR1 LNHNV, CDR2 YYDKDF (reference sequence). The DNA of the CDR3 is TGTGCCACCAGCAGAGACAGGGGCCGGACCGGGGAGCTGTTTTTT. Translation gives CATSRDRGRTGELFF.

The chain joins TRBV4-2 to TRBJ2-5; D is possibly TRBD1 (7 bases). This CDR3 is 16 amino acids long. V was cut by 1 base and J by 4 bases, with 16 bases left in between. Germline V gene data show CDR1 as LGHNA and CDR2 as YNFKEQ. This chain's CDR3 is CASSQVRQGGGETQYF. Here the CDR3 DNA reads TGTGCCAGCAGCCAAGTCCGTCAGGGGGGCGGAGAGACCCAGTACTTC.

V and J are TRBV7-2 and TRBJ2-6, with TRBD2 as a possible D gene (6 bases). This CDR3 region has 19 residues. V lost 5 bases and J lost 0, with 20 bases in between. From germline, CDR1 is SGHTA and CDR2 FQGNSA. This chain's CDR3 is CASSPRSGLFYSGANVLTF. The CDR3 DNA follows: TGTGCCAGCAGCCCGCGATCGGGACTCTTCTACTCTGGGGCCAACGTCCTGACTTTC.

The genes are TRBV6-1 and TRBJ2-5; D unclear. CDR3 length: 13 residues. Germline V gene data show CDR1 as MNHNS and CDR2 as SASEGT. The V and J ends lost 6 bases and 5 bases respectively, with 13 bases between them. DNA of the CDR3: TGTGCCAGCAGCCTTTCAATCGGGGAGACCCAGTACTTC. This gives the protein CASSLSIGETQYF.

As for this clone: The sample carries other DNA sequences with the same CDR3. V usage is TRBV6-6 and J usage is TRBJ2-5; perhaps TRBD1 as D (6 bases). CDR1 is MNHNY and CDR2 is SVGAGI in the germline V gene (reference sequence). CDR3 length: 13 residues. Trimming shortened V by 6 bases and J by 2 bases, and 10 bases separated the two germline ends. The CDR3 here is CASRDRGQETQYF. The CDR3 bases are TGTGCCAGCAGGGACAGAGGACAAGAGACCCAGTACTTC.

In this sample, this clone turned up a few times. CDR3 residues: CASSEGTGDTEAFF. DNA for the CDR3: TGTGCCAGCAGTGAAGGGACGGGGGACACTGAAGCTTTCTTT. The V gene is TRBV2, the J gene TRBJ1-1; weak D call: TRBD1 (5 bases). Germline CDR1 reads SNHLY; CDR2 reads FYNNEI. The CDR3 extends over 14 amino acids. V lost 1 base, J lost 3 bases, and 9 bases lay in between.

The chain couples TRBV7-3 to TRBJ2-1, with a weak D call TRBD2 (5 bases). Per the germline V gene, CDR1 is SGHTA and CDR2 is FQGTGA. CDR3 length: 14 residues. The ends were cut back, 2 bases at V and 1 base at J, with 6 bases in the middle. CDR3 bases: TGTGCCAGCAGCTTAGGGGAGTCCTACAATGAGCAGTTCTTC. Translating gives CASSLGESYNEQFF.

The chain carries TRBV6-6 and TRBJ2-2, with D possibly matching TRBD1 (5 bases). This CDR3 comprises 13 residues. The V end lost 6 bases, the J end lost 4 bases, and 9 bases lay between the germline ends. Germline lookup yields CDR1 MNHNY and CDR2 SVGAGI (reference sequence). The CDR3 loop is CASRGLGTGELFF. The CDR3 DNA reads as TGTGCCAGCAGGGGGCTGGGCACCGGGGAGCTGTTTTTT.

The chain employs TRBV5-8 and TRBJ2-1; D perhaps matches TRBD1 (6 bases). Germline lookup yields CDR1 SGHTS and CDR2 YDEGEE. V was trimmed by 2 bases and J by 5 bases, leaving 14 bases between them. The CDR3 covers 15 residues. The CDR3 is CASSFGSGTNNEQFF. Written as DNA, the CDR3 is TGTGCCAGCAGCTTCGGATCCGGGACAAACAATGAGCAGTTCTTC.

The rearrangement joins TRBV19 to TRBJ1-3; 7 positions agree with TRBD1. The V gene's germline CDR1 is LNHDA and CDR2 SQIVND (reference sequence). V was pared by 7 bases and J by 16 bases, with 16 bases of the junction left unmatched. The CDR3 is made up of 13 amino acids. CDR3 DNA sequence: TGTGCCAGTACGACTAATGGTGACAGGGTTTCGTATTTT. Amino acids: CASTTNGDRVSYF.

The chain links TRBV7-9 to TRBJ2-1; TRBD2 might be the D (7 bases). Germline CDR1 and CDR2: SEHNR and FQNEAQ (reference sequence). The CDR3 has 15 residues. Trimming removed 3 bases from V and 9 bases from J, with 18 bases in between. The CDR3 sequence is CASSFRIGGGGEQFF. In nucleotides, the CDR3 is TGTGCCAGCAGCTTCCGAATAGGCGGGGGCGGTGAGCAGTTCTTC.

The chain has TRBV4-3 and TRBJ2-5, with TRBD1 as a possible D gene (5 bases). The end of the DNA fits TRBJ2-7 better, so the J call may be wrong. The CDR3 totals 14 residues. Germline-derived CDR1 and CDR2 are LGHNA and YSLEER. CDR3 in DNA: TGCGCCAGCAGCCAAGTAGGCAGGGAATACGAGCAGTACTTC. It codes for CASSQVGREYEQYF.

The chain employs TRBV5-6 and TRBJ2-7, with 7 bases aligning to TRBD1. Germline V gene sequence: CDR1 SGHDT, CDR2 YYEEEE. The CDR3 contains 13 residues. J gave up 3 bases and V 7 bases, and 7 bases lay outside the gene matches. In DNA, the CDR3 is TGTGCCAGCTCCACAGGGGTCTTCTACGAGCAGTACTTC. Its translation is CASSTGVFYEQYF.

V and J are TRBV18 and TRBJ1-4; D is ambiguous. CDR3 length equals 15 residues. The germline CDR1 and CDR2 sequences are KGHSH and LQKENI. V lost 3 bases to trimming and J lost 3 bases, with 11 bases between them. The CDR3 sequence is CASSPGGGANEKLFF. The CDR3 nucleotides read TGTGCCAGCTCACCCGGCGGCGGGGCTAATGAAAAACTGTTTTTT.

The sample holds a few counts of this clone. V is TRBV5-1 and J is TRBJ2-7, with 9 bases lining up with TRBD1. The CDR3 contains 15 residues. V trimming: 4 bases; J trimming: 3 bases; junction bases outside the gene matches: 8. Germline CDR1 is SGHRS and CDR2 is YFSETQ. This chain's CDR3 is CASSATGTGIYEQYF. The CDR3 region has the DNA TGCGCCAGCAGCGCTACCGGGACAGGGATCTACGAGCAGTACTTC. Drawing the rest from reference TRBV5-1 and TRBJ2-7, the complete variable domain is KAGVTQTPRYLIKTRGQQVTLSCSPISGHRSVSWYQQTPGQGLQFLFEYFSETQRNKGNFPGRFSGRQFSNSRSEMNVSTLELGDSALYLCASSATGTGIYEQYFGPGTRLTVT.

The CDR3: CSVETSRDSSYEQYF. As DNA, the CDR3 is TGCAGCGTTGAAACCAGCCGGGACTCTTCCTACGAGCAGTACTTC. The rearrangement links TRBV29-1 to TRBJ2-5, with D perhaps matching TRBD2 (6 bases). The J call may be wrong; the DNA end is better matched by TRBJ2-7. Germline V gives CDR1 SQVTM, CDR2 ANQGSEA. This CDR3 region has 15 residues.

The rearrangement links TRBV7-6 to TRBJ1-5, with a possible D match to TRBD1 (6 bases). The CDR3 sequence is 14 residues long. V gave up 1 base and J gave up 7 bases, with 11 bases separating them. CDR1 is SGHVS and CDR2 is FNYEAQ in the germline V gene. The CDR3 region is CASSLVAGEQPQHF. The CDR3 region has the DNA TGTGCCAGCAGCTTAGTGGCAGGGGAACAGCCCCAGCATTTT.

V is TRBV4-3 and J is TRBJ2-3, with D tentatively TRBD1 (5 bases). Germline values: CDR1 LGHNA, CDR2 YSLEER. The CDR3 extends over 15 amino acids. Trimming took off 0 bases at V and 1 base at J, with 8 bases between the two ends. Here the CDR3 DNA reads TGCGCCAGCAGCCAAGAGGGCAGGGGCACAGATACGCAGTATTTT. Amino acid sequence: CASSQEGRGTDTQYF.

This clone has just one count. The chain couples TRBV2 to TRBJ2-7, with D possibly TRBD1 on 5 matching bases. CDR1 is SNHLY, CDR2 FYNNEI, per germline. Trimming shortened V by 1 base and J by 0 bases, and 7 bases separated the two germline ends. CDR3 length equals 14 residues. The CDR3, as DNA: TGTGCCAGCAGTGAAGGGCAGGGCTCCTACGAGCAGTACTTC. Translation: CASSEGQGSYEQYF.

This chain uses TRBV14 with TRBJ2-3; 11 bases line up with TRBD2. The V segment lost 7 bases and the J segment 2 bases; nucleotides outside the gene matches: 5. This CDR3 comprises 15 residues. Germline-derived CDR1 and CDR2 are SGHDN and FVKESK. The CDR3 is CASTPTSGVTDTQYF. For the CDR3, the DNA is TGTGCCAGCACCCCGACTAGCGGGGTCACAGATACGCAGTATTTT.

The V and J genes are TRBV5-5 and TRBJ2-7; the match to TRBD1 covers 9 bases. The trim removed 3 bases at V and 5 bases at J, leaving 9 bases unmatched. From germline, CDR1 is SGHKS and CDR2 YYEKEE (reference sequence). This CDR3 contains 15 residues. The CDR3 nucleotides are TGTGCCAGCAGCTCTCAACCGGGACAGGGTAACGAGCAGTACTTC. Protein product: CASSSQPGQGNEQYF.

The chain employs TRBV29-1 and TRBJ1-2; TRBD1 is a possible D gene (6 bases). Trimming shortened V by 4 bases and J by 5 bases, and 8 bases separated the two germline ends. The length of the CDR3 is 11 residues. Germline V gives CDR1 SQVTM, CDR2 ANQGSEA. In nucleotides, the CDR3 is TGCAGCGTTGTAGGACAGTATGGCTACACCTTC. Translation: CSVVGQYGYTF.

This chain connects TRBV5-4 to TRBJ2-7, with a tentative D call TRBD2 (6 bases). The germline V gene has CDR1 SGHNT and CDR2 YYREEE (reference sequence). The CDR3 consists of 13 residues. The ends were cut back, 4 bases at V and 2 bases at J, with 10 bases in the middle. CDR3 loop: CASSTPGAYEQYF. The CDR3 nucleotides are TGTGCCAGCAGCACCCCGGGAGCCTACGAGCAGTACTTC.

The chain joins TRBV5-1 to TRBJ1-1; D is unclear. CDR3 length: 16 residues. CDR1 and CDR2 (germline): SGHRS, YFSETQ. V lost 2 bases, J lost 0 bases, and 14 bases lay in between. CDR3 DNA sequence: TGCGCCAGCAGCTTAATGTTAGGAGGACTGAACACTGAAGCTTTCTTT. Translating it yields CASSLMLGGLNTEAFF.